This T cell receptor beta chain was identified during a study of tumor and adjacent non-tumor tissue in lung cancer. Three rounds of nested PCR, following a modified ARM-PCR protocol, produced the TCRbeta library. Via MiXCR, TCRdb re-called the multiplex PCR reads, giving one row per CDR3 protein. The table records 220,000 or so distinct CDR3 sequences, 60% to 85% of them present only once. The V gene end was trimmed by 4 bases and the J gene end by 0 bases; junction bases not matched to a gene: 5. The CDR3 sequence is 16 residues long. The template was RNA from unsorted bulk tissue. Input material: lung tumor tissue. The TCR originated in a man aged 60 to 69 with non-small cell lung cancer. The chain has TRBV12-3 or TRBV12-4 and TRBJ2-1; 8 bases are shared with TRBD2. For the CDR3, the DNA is TGTGCCAGCAGTTCTTTAGCGGGGAGCTCCTACAATGAGCAGTTCTTC. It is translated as CASSSLAGSSYNEQFF.